The rows below give T cell receptor beta chains drawn from one sample of a study of control samples from healthy donors and cancer patients. The assay was immunoSEQ multiplex PCR, and TCRdb's table has in-frame clones only and misses some. The sample has roughly 140,000 clones, 93% seen once. The material sequenced was blood. These receptors came from a man aged 50-60 years in good health. Both conserved end residues are part of each CDR3. A D gene is named only where the DNA matches it firmly. Some rows have no size entry. The others give once, few or many, or a class for an expanded clone.

clone_size	d_call	j_call	v_call	cdr3_length	cdr3_nt	cdr3_aa
.	TRBD1	TRBJ1-2	TRBV27	12	TGTGCCAGCACGGCAGGGGGGGATGGCTACACCTTC	CASTAGGDGYTF
.	TRBD2	TRBJ2-1	TRBV5-1	15	TGCGCCAGCAGCTTCCTAGCGGGAGGGTCCAATGAGCAGTTCTTC	CASSFLAGGSNEQFF
.	TRBD2	TRBJ2-5	TRBV28	17	TGTGCCAGCAGTTTACCGCTAGCGGGAGGGCCCAGGGAGACCCAGTACTTC	CASSLPLAGGPRETQYF
.	.	TRBJ2-2	TRBV6-5	11	TGTGCCAGCAGCACCGCCGGGGAGCTGTTTTTT	CASSTAGELFF
.	TRBD1	TRBJ2-7	TRBV30	13	TGTGCCTGGTATGGGACAGGGTCGTTCGAGCAGTACTTC	CAWYGTGSFEQYF
.	TRBD1	TRBJ1-2	TRBV18	16	TGTGCCAGCTCATACCCGCCCATACGGACAGGGTATGGCTACACCTTC	CASSYPPIRTGYGYTF
.	TRBD1	TRBJ2-3	TRBV18	14	TGTGCCAGCTCACCCACAGGGGGCGGAGATACGCAGTATTTT	CASSPTGGGDTQYF
.	.	TRBJ1-3	TRBV12-5	14	TGTGCTAGTGGTTTCGGGGGCGCTGGAAACACCATATATTTT	CASGFGGAGNTIYF
.	.	TRBJ1-2	TRBV5-1	13	TGCGCCAGCAGCTTGGACTTTAACTATGGCTACACCTTC	CASSLDFNYGYTF
.	.	TRBJ2-7	TRBV28	13	TGTGCCAGCATAAAGGGTTACTCCTACGAGCAGTACTTC	CASIKGYSYEQYF
.	.	TRBJ1-4	TRBV19	13	TGTGCCAGTAAAAGGGGCACTAATGAAAAACTGTTTTTT	CASKRGTNEKLFF
.	.	TRBJ1-2	TRBV3-1/TRBV3-2	13	TGTGCCAGCAGCCAAGTAAGAGGTGATGGCTACACCTTC	CASSQVRGDGYTF
.	.	TRBJ2-5	TRBV5-1	12	TGCGCCAGCAGTGATCTCCAAGAGACCCAGTACTTC	CASSDLQETQYF
.	.	TRBJ1-4	TRBV7-9	15	TGTGCCAGCAGCTTCCGATCCGAAGGGAGGGGAAAACTGTTTTTT	CASSFRSEGRGKLFF
.	.	TRBJ2-6	TRBV19	16	TGTGCCAGTAGCTCCCAGACCTCCTCTGGGGCCAACGTCCTGACTTTC	CASSSQTSSGANVLTF
.	.	TRBJ1-4	TRBV27	13	TGTGCCAGCAGTTTATCGGGGGGGGGCCCGACTTTTTTT	CASSLSGGGPTFF
.	.	TRBJ2-2	TRBV24-1	13	TGTGCCACCAGTGATTTGGTCACCGGGGAGCTGTTTTTT	CATSDLVTGELFF
.	TRBD2	TRBJ2-2	TRBV7-3	18	TGTGCCAGCAGCTCCGGGACTAGCGGGAGGGCCTTTCCCCGGGAGCTGTTTTTT	CASSSGTSGRAFPRELFF
.	.	TRBJ2-7	TRBV5-1	15	TGCGCCAGCAGCTTGGGGCAGGGGCCGTCCTACGAGCAGTACTTC	CASSLGQGPSYEQYF
.	.	TRBJ2-7	TRBV5-1	14	TGCGCCAGCAGCTTGGTTGGGGAGACCTACGAGCAGTACTTC	CASSLVGETYEQYF
.	TRBD2	TRBJ2-5	TRBV29-1	12	TGCAGCGTTAAACTAGCGGGAGAGACCCAGTACTTC	CSVKLAGETQYF
.	TRBD2	TRBJ2-5	TRBV30	14	TGTGCCTGGAGAAGTTGGGGGGGAATGGAGACCCAGTACTTC	CAWRSWGGMETQYF
.	.	TRBJ1-2	TRBV6-5	12	TGTGCCAGCAGTTACTCAGGGGCTGGCTACACCTTC	CASSYSGAGYTF
.	.	TRBJ1-6	TRBV27	15	TGTGCCAGCAGTTTATCCACAGGGCTAAATTCACCCCTCCACTTT	CASSLSTGLNSPLHF
.	.	TRBJ1-1	TRBV28	14	TGTGCCAGCAGTGGGGGGCGCAGCTACACTGAAGCTTTCTTT	CASSGGRSYTEAFF
.	.	TRBJ1-4	TRBV5-1	14	TGCGCCAGCAGCTTGCTACAGACTAATGAAAAACTGTTTTTT	CASSLLQTNEKLFF
.	TRBD2	TRBJ2-2	TRBV29-1	15	TGCAGCGCTTTCGGACTAGCGGGAGGGGCCGGGGAGCTGTTTTTT	CSAFGLAGGAGELFF
.	.	TRBJ1-5	TRBV6-5	13	TGTGCCAGCATCGGGACTAATAATCAGCCCCAGCATTTT	CASIGTNNQPQHF
.	.	TRBJ2-5	TRBV19	13	TGTGCCAGTAGGAAGACGACGGGTGAGACCCAGTACTTC	CASRKTTGETQYF
once	TRBD2	TRBJ2-6	TRBV5-1	20	TGCGCCAGCAGCTCCAGGATAGCGGGAGAACTTCGCTCTGGGGCCAACGTCCTGACTTTC	CASSSRIAGELRSGANVLTF
once	TRBD2	TRBJ2-4	TRBV7-9	14	TGTGCCAGCAGCTTAGGGTGGGAGGGCAACATTCAGTACTTC	CASSLGWEGNIQYF
.	.	TRBJ2-2	TRBV3-1/TRBV3-2	16	TGTGCCAGCAGCCAAGCCTGGGAGTGGAGCGCCGGGGAGCTGTTTTTT	CASSQAWEWSAGELFF
.	.	TRBJ2-3	TRBV24-1	16	TGTGCCACCAGTGATCAGGACAGCACTAGCACAGATACGCAGTATTTT	CATSDQDSTSTDTQYF
.	.	TRBJ2-1	TRBV19	11	TGTGCCAGTAAGAATTACAATGAGCAGTTCTTC	CASKNYNEQFF
medium-sized	.	TRBJ2-7	TRBV30	13	TGTGCCTGGACCCCCCCCCAAGGCTACGAGCAGTACTTC	CAWTPPQGYEQYF
.	.	TRBJ1-3	TRBV10-3	15	TGTGCCATCGGACCTGCCAGCCTAGCTGGAAACACCATATATTTT	CAIGPASLAGNTIYF
.	TRBD1	TRBJ2-2	TRBV5-6	15	TGTGCCAGCAGCGGGACAGTATCGAACACCGGGGAGCTGTTTTTT	CASSGTVSNTGELFF
.	.	TRBJ2-4	TRBV6-5	13	TGTGCCAGCACGGATCGGGGGAAAAACATTCAGTACTTC	CASTDRGKNIQYF
once	.	TRBJ2-7	TRBV20-1	11	TGCAGTGCCCCGGGCCTCTACGAGCAGTACTTC	CSAPGLYEQYF
.	TRBD2	TRBJ2-7	TRBV10-3	17	TGTGCCATCAGTGCGTCCAGCGGGAGGGAATCCTCCTACGAGCAGTACTTC	CAISASSGRESSYEQYF
.	.	TRBJ2-1	TRBV11-3	14	TGTGCCAGCAGCTTAGGTGGTAGGAACAATGAGCAGTTCTTC	CASSLGGRNNEQFF
.	TRBD1	TRBJ1-1	TRBV19	14	TGTGCCAGTAGTACGGACAGGGAAAACACTGAAGCTTTCTTT	CASSTDRENTEAFF
.	TRBD2	TRBJ2-1	TRBV20-1	11	TGCAGTGTAGTTCCGGGAGGCGAGCAGTTCTTC	CSVVPGGEQFF
.	.	TRBJ1-1	TRBV6-5	11	TGTGCCAGCAGGGACCACACTGAAGCTTTCTTT	CASRDHTEAFF
.	.	TRBJ2-5	TRBV28	16	TGTGCCAGCAGCAATGCGGGTAGCGTGTACGGAGAGACCCAGTACTTC	CASSNAGSVYGETQYF
.	.	TRBJ1-4	TRBV5-6	15	TGTGCCAGCAGCTTGGTCGGGCAAAATAATGAAAAACTGTTTTTT	CASSLVGQNNEKLFF
.	TRBD1	TRBJ2-7	TRBV5-1	15	TGCGCCAGCAGCCCCTCCGGGACAGGGAGGTACGAGCAGTACTTC	CASSPSGTGRYEQYF
.	.	TRBJ1-2	TRBV27	14	TGTGCCAGCAGTTCCAGGACGGAACTCTATGGCTACACCTTC	CASSSRTELYGYTF
.	TRBD2	TRBJ2-4	TRBV18	17	TGTGCCAGCTCCGAACTCCCAGCTAGCGGGAGTGGAGTCATTCAGTACTTC	CASSELPASGSGVIQYF
.	.	TRBJ2-5	TRBV2	12	TGTGCCAGCAGGGACCATGGGGAGACCCAGTACTTC	CASRDHGETQYF
.	TRBD1	TRBJ1-1	TRBV28	20	TGTGCCAGCAGACCCCACTCACTATGGACAGGCGGCCGAGCAGGCACTGAAGCTTTCTTT	CASRPHSLWTGGRAGTEAFF
.	TRBD2	TRBJ2-7	TRBV10-1	15	TGCGCCAGCAGTCCCGGGACTAGCGGCTCCTACGAGCAGTACTTC	CASSPGTSGSYEQYF
.	.	TRBJ1-2	TRBV18	13	TGTGCCAGCTCACAAGACCATAACTATGGCTACACCTTC	CASSQDHNYGYTF
.	TRBD1	TRBJ1-1	TRBV13	15	TGTGCCAGCAGCAAAAGGACAGGGACCTATGGTGAAGCTTTCTTT	CASSKRTGTYGEAFF
.	TRBD2	TRBJ2-3	TRBV3-1/TRBV3-2	15	TGTGCCAGCAGCCAAGGGGGGACTAGATCAGATACGCAGTATTTT	CASSQGGTRSDTQYF
once	.	TRBJ1-2	TRBV3-1/TRBV3-2	14	TGTGCCAGCAGCCAAGATCTAGGGACTACAGGCTACACCTTC	CASSQDLGTTGYTF
.	.	TRBJ2-2	TRBV24-1	14	TGTGCCACCAAACCGGCTGCGAACACCGGGGAGCTGTTTTTT	CATKPAANTGELFF